This entry lists 18 T cell receptor beta chains sequenced from one sample in a study of CXCR3-negative and CXCR3-positive naive CD8 T cells. General study points: CXCR3-positive naive cells carried more hydrophobic TRB CDR3s than CXCR3-negative ones.

No antigen has been identified for these receptors. It was by 5' RACE with UMI labels that the TRB cDNA libraries were prepared. TCRdb reprocessed the 5' RACE reads; each CDR3 protein has one entry and no DNA is given. The table lists about 53,000 distinct CDR3 sequences. Sequencing used naive CXCR3+ CD8+ T cells from blood. Subset in this sample: CD45RO-CCR7+CD27+CD95- naive CD8+ T cells expressing CXCR3 (TNR3+). All receptors derive from a human donor in good health. Some clones in this sample may be carry-over from other donors' samples.

The chain links TRBV2 to TRBJ2-7. CDR1 is SNHLY and CDR2 is FYNNEI in the germline V gene. The CDR3 spans 12 residues. This CDR3 is CASSVQTYEQYF.

The chain combines TRBV4-3 with TRBJ2-1; TCRdb returns TRBD1, unconfirmable since there is no DNA. The length of the CDR3 is 15 residues. Germline V gene data show CDR1 as LGHNA and CDR2 as YSLEER. The CDR3: CASSQWAGETDEQFF.

The chain recombines TRBV25-1 with TRBJ2-2; TCRdb's D call of TRBD1 is untestable without DNA. This CDR3 has 20 amino acids. The V gene's germline CDR1 is MGHDK and CDR2 SYGVNS. The CDR3 loop reads CASSDPRAPLDRGNTGELFF.

The chain employs TRBV10-3 and TRBJ2-2; the TCRdb call, TRBD2, lacks DNA for checking. Looked up from germline, CDR1 is ENHRY and CDR2 is SYGVKD. CDR3 length equals 17 residues. This CDR3 is CAISGDSGDSATGELFF.

This sequence joins TRBV6-2 or TRBV6-3 and TRBJ2-2. Germline loops: CDR1 MNHEY, CDR2 SVGEGT. This CDR3 has 15 residues. CDR3 sequence reads: CASSTHLLGSGELFF.

The J gene is TRBJ1-1, the V gene TRBV29-1; TCRdb's D call of TRBD1 is untestable without DNA. The germline V gene encodes CDR1 SQVTM and CDR2 ANQGSEA. The CDR3 length is 13 residues. CDR3 residues: CSAAGGAGTEAFF.

The V gene is TRBV12-5, the J gene TRBJ2-5. Per germline, CDR1 LGHNT and CDR2 FRNRAP. The CDR3 contains 15 residues. The CDR3 loop reads CASGLSDVYQETQYF.

The V and J genes are TRBV16 and TRBJ1-2. This CDR3 comprises 13 residues. Germline V CDR1 and CDR2: KGHSY, FQNENV. CDR3 sequence: CASSDNTEYGYTF.

This chain joins TRBV27 and TRBJ2-1. Germline lookup yields CDR1 MNHEY and CDR2 SMNVEV (reference sequence). The CDR3 sequence is 15 residues long. The CDR3 loop reads CASSLGGALYNEQFF.

Here the CDR3 reads CATSRAGRAIGTYEQYF. The chain employs TRBV15 and TRBJ2-7; TCRdb lists TRBD2, though no DNA is available to test this call. The CDR3 totals 17 residues. CDR1 and CDR2 from the germline V gene are LNHNV and YYDKDF (reference sequence).

J is TRBJ2-7 and V is TRBV4-3; TCRdb names TRBD2, which stays unverified in the absence of DNA. This CDR3 comprises 16 residues. Germline V lookup: CDR1 LGHNA, CDR2 YSLEER. The CDR3 loop reads CASSPSRWGVAYEQYF.

The V call is TRBV3-1, the J call TRBJ2-7. This CDR3 region has 13 residues. Germline CDR1 LGHDT, CDR2 YNNKEL (reference sequence). The CDR3: CASSLPPAYEQYF.

The rearrangement uses TRBV7-9 and TRBJ2-7; TCRdb selects TRBD2, and the lack of DNA leaves this call unchecked. The CDR3 is 13 residues long. The germline CDR1 and CDR2 sequences are SEHNR and FQNEAQ (reference sequence). CDR3 protein: CASRAEVGTEQYF.

The rearrangement uses TRBV6-6 and TRBJ2-1; TCRdb gives TRBD2 as the D gene, but with no DNA this cannot be confirmed. This CDR3 is built from 11 residues. Per germline, CDR1 MNHNY and CDR2 SVGAGI (reference sequence). Here the CDR3 reads CASSEGPGQFF.

This CDR3 is CATRRQGVRGYNEQFF. The chain is built from TRBV2 and TRBJ2-1; TCRdb proposes TRBD1, but this gene call is untestable without DNA. The CDR3 has 16 amino acids. Germline V CDR1 and CDR2: SNHLY, FYNNEI.

The chain is built from TRBV9 and TRBJ2-1; TCRdb selects TRBD2, and the lack of DNA leaves this call unchecked. Germline V gives CDR1 SGDLS, CDR2 YYNGEE. This CDR3 region has 16 residues. The CDR3 region is CASSPEGGFSYNEQFF.

V is TRBV6-2 or TRBV6-3 and J is TRBJ2-2; the D gene TCRdb calls, TRBD1, cannot be checked with no DNA. Germline loops: CDR1 MNHEY, CDR2 SVGEGT. CDR3 size: 16 residues. The CDR3: CASSEALGGNTGELFF.

This chain uses TRBV14 with TRBJ2-7; the TRBD2 assignment by TCRdb is unverifiable without DNA. This CDR3 comprises 16 residues. Looked up from germline, CDR1 is SGHDN and CDR2 is FVKESK. This CDR3 is CASSARTSGTSYEQYF.